A few counts support the clone carrying this T cell receptor beta chain. Its target is unknown. The sample is drawn from a study of T-cell memory formation after mild COVID-19. Findings and caveats of the study: Detection of some responders pre-infection suggested pre-existing cross-reactive memory T cells participated.

The CDR3 length is 15 residues. Germline lookup yields CDR1 SGHKS and CDR2 YYEKEE (reference sequence). Trimming removed 4 bases at V and 4 bases at J, with 17 bases between. A single record per CDR3 protein comes from TCRdb applying MiXCR to the 5' RACE reads. The table includes approximately 45,000 distinct CDR3 sequences, 6% to 7% detected once. The chain is built from TRBV5-5 and TRBJ1-2; possibly TRBD1 for D (5 bases). Sequenced: PBMCs or a T cell subset sorted from them (not recorded which). This clonotype was sampled from an adult who had mild COVID-19 (a few samples of this study predate the infection). Cell type and time point are not known. The CDR3: CASSQGGGTGYGYTF. Written as DNA, the CDR3 is TGTGCCAGCAGCCAGGGTGGAGGGACGGGCTATGGCTACACCTTC.